This T cell receptor beta chain was recorded in a study of blood T cells in healthy people across ages. Study as a whole: In model experiments, template switching was able to capture about one barcoded beta molecule for every two T cells that were present.

A second 7 to 11 cycle PCR used barcoded and J-beta primers. Every cDNA was tagged by a template-switch adaptor with 12 random nucleotides. TCRdb recomputed calls from the 5' RACE reads with MiXCR, one row per CDR3 protein. This table holds around 1,000,000 distinct CDR3 sequences, about two fifths found once. CDR1 DFQATT and CDR2 SNEGSKA come from the germline V gene (reference sequence). This CDR3 is built from 15 residues. The V gene end was trimmed by 5 bases and the J gene end by 6 bases; junction bases not matched to a gene: 13. Extraction yielded at least 5 micrograms of total RNA per sample. This TCR was recovered from a man in his late teens or twenties in good health. Sequencing was done on a sample of blood. The chain uses TRBV20-1 and TRBJ2-1; 7 nucleotides agree with TRBD1. The CDR3 region is CSAPSTGSFPNEQFF. CDR3 DNA sequence: TGCAGTGCTCCTTCGACAGGGTCATTTCCCAATGAGCAGTTCTTC.